Listed here are 24 T cell receptor beta chains from one sample, sequenced in a study of blood T cell repertoires in COVID-19. The repertoire was sequenced with immunoSEQ multiplex PCR; TCRdb's copy has only in-frame clones and lacks some. The sample lists roughly 260,000 clones; 82% were seen once. The sequenced sample consisted of peripheral blood. The receptor source for this set is a woman in her 70s with acute or convalescent COVID-19.

CDR3 sequence reads: CASSTRGGVADTQYF. CDR3 in DNA: TGTGCCAGCAGCACAAGGGGGGGAGTGGCAGATACGCAGTATTTT. This chain joins TRBV7-8 and TRBJ2-3; tentative D call: TRBD2 (7 bases). This CDR3 comprises 15 residues. V gave up 5 bases and J gave up 4 bases, with 16 bases separating them. CDR1 SGHVS and CDR2 FQNEAQ come from the germline V gene.

V gene TRBV6-2 or TRBV6-3 combines with J gene TRBJ1-2; TRBD1 agrees at 7 bases. Germline V gene data show CDR1 as MNHEY and CDR2 as SVGEGT. The junction had 6 bases not matched to a gene; V was cut back by 5 bases and J by 3 bases. The CDR3 loop spans 14 amino acids. The CDR3 protein is CASSQTTGHYGYTF. The DNA of the CDR3 is TGTGCCAGCAGTCAGACGACAGGGCACTATGGCTACACCTTC.

As regards this clone: Other DNA sequences of this sample code for an identical CDR3. CDR3 region: CASSLVGGTEAFF. CDR3 in DNA: TGTGCCAGCAGTTTGGTGGGGGGCACTGAAGCTTTCTTT. The V and J genes are TRBV12-3 or TRBV12-4 and TRBJ1-1, with D possibly TRBD1 on 5 matching bases. Between the trimmed V and J ends, which lost 3 bases and 4 bases, there was a span of 9 bases. This CDR3 contains 13 residues.

The genes are TRBV28 and TRBJ1-5; unclear D gene. Trimming removed 4 bases from V and 4 bases from J, with 5 bases in between. The CDR3 consists of 12 residues. Germline assignment: CDR1 MDHEN and CDR2 SYDVKM. The CDR3 region is CASSSLNQPQHF. The CDR3 region has the DNA TGTGCCAGCAGTTCCTTAAATCAGCCCCAGCATTTT.

This clone was picked up many times. V is TRBV5-6 and J is TRBJ1-2; D might be TRBD1 (5 bases). CDR3 length equals 13 residues. Trimming removed 4 bases from V and 4 bases from J, with 11 bases in between. CDR1 and CDR2 (germline): SGHDT, YYEEEE. CDR3 DNA sequence: TGTGCCAGCAGCGAAGACAGCATCTATGGCTACACCTTC. This encodes CASSEDSIYGYTF.

CDR3 amino acids: CASSVFRIASPLHF. The CDR3 nucleotides are TGTGCCAGCAGTGTATTCAGGATCGCCTCACCCCTCCACTTT. The chain joins TRBV27 to TRBJ1-6; D is unresolved. This CDR3 spans 14 amino acids. Trimming took off 5 bases at V and 10 bases at J, with 15 bases between the two ends. Germline V lookup: CDR1 MNHEY, CDR2 SMNVEV (reference sequence).

This chain links TRBV5-1 with TRBJ1-5, with D maybe TRBD1 (6 bases). The CDR3 runs 18 residues. The germline V gene encodes CDR1 SGHRS and CDR2 YFSETQ. Trimming removed 1 base at V and 4 bases at J, with 21 bases between. CDR3 DNA sequence: TGCGCCAGCAGCTTGCCCCGCAATAAGGGGGGGATAAATCAGCCCCAGCATTTT. It translates to CASSLPRNKGGINQPQHF.

The chain has TRBV9 and TRBJ1-2; possibly TRBD1 for D (5 bases). This CDR3 is 18 amino acids long. The germline gives CDR1 SGDLS, CDR2 YYNGEE. Trimming cost V 3 bases and J 2 bases, with 23 bases left between them. CDR3 nucleotide sequence: TGTGCCAGCAGCGCTGGGGGAGACGGGACCCGGGGGAACTATGGCTACACCTTC. Protein product: CASSAGGDGTRGNYGYTF.

This clone was detected a few times. The chain recombines TRBV27 with TRBJ2-1; 12 bases are a match to TRBD2. Looked up from germline, CDR1 is MNHEY and CDR2 is SMNVEV (reference sequence). The J segment lost 10 bases and the V segment lost 1 base, leaving 5 bases of the junction unmatched. This CDR3 spans 15 amino acids. The CDR3 reads CASSLLASGGAEQFF. As DNA, the CDR3 is TGTGCCAGCAGTTTATTGGCTAGCGGGGGGGCCGAGCAGTTCTTC.

The V and J genes are TRBV3-1 (or the pseudogene TRBV3-2) and TRBJ1-2; D not resolved. The CDR3 loop spans 15 amino acids. Looked up from germline, CDR1 is LGHDT and CDR2 is YNNKEL (reference sequence). V shed 1 base and J shed 8 bases, with 17 bases lying between them. CDR3 amino acids: CASSQGVFGSGGYTF. CDR3 nucleotide sequence: TGTGCCAGCAGCCAAGGGGTCTTCGGATCAGGCGGCTACACCTTC.

The chain links TRBV6-5 to TRBJ1-4, with D possibly TRBD1 on 6 matching bases. From germline, CDR1 is MNHEY and CDR2 SVGAGI. The CDR3 loop spans 15 amino acids. Deletions cut 5 bases from V and 14 bases from J, with 24 bases between. The CDR3 region has the DNA TGTGCCAGCAGTCTCCAGGACAGCCCGTCTAGTCGGCTGTTTTTT. It yields the protein CASSLQDSPSSRLFF.

The rearrangement links TRBV12-3 or TRBV12-4 to TRBJ1-5, with a weak D call TRBD1 (6 bases). V lost 8 bases and J 3 bases, leaving 11 bases between the germline ends. There are 13 residues in the CDR3. CDR3 protein: CASGDNANQPQHF. DNA of the CDR3: TGTGCCAGCGGGGACAACGCCAATCAGCCCCAGCATTTT.

This chain links TRBV7-9 with TRBJ1-5; unclear D gene. CDR1 and CDR2 (germline): SEHNR, FQNEAQ (reference sequence). V gave up 5 bases and J gave up 7 bases, with 12 bases separating them. The CDR3 consists of 13 residues. Written as DNA, the CDR3 is TGTGCCAGCAGCCAGACACAGAACCAGCCCCAGCATTTT. The encoded protein is CASSQTQNQPQHF.

The chain uses TRBV3-1 (or the pseudogene TRBV3-2) and TRBJ2-1; 9 bases fit TRBD1. The CDR3 runs to 14 residues. The V segment lost 4 bases and the J segment 8 bases; nucleotides outside the gene matches: 6. Germline V gene lookup returns CDR1 LGHDT and CDR2 YNNKEL (reference sequence). CDR3 nucleotides: TGTGCCAGCAGCCGGACAGGGGTCATCGATGAGCAGTTCTTC. It specifies CASSRTGVIDEQFF.

V usage is TRBV9 and J usage is TRBJ1-4, with 8 bases aligning to TRBD1. Trimming cost V 4 bases and J 4 bases; bases outside gene matches: 6. Germline CDR1 reads SGDLS; CDR2 reads YYNGEE. The CDR3 extends over 15 amino acids. Here the CDR3 DNA reads TGTGCCAGCAGCCCGGGGACAGGCCTTAATGAAAAACTGTTTTTT. This codes for CASSPGTGLNEKLFF.

Only one count was recorded for this clone. The genes are TRBV7-9 and TRBJ2-2; TRBD1 agrees at 7 bases. This CDR3 contains 17 residues. Germline trimming cut 2 bases from V and 3 bases from J; bases unmatched to any gene: 9. Germline V lookup: CDR1 SEHNR, CDR2 FQNEAQ (reference sequence). For the CDR3, the DNA is TGTGCCAGCAGCTTAAACAGGGGTTTTGGCTACACCGGGGAGCTGTTTTTT. This sequence encodes CASSLNRGFGYTGELFF.

The chain employs TRBV5-4 and TRBJ2-7, with TRBD2 matching over 7 bases. Germline V gene sequence: CDR1 SGHNT, CDR2 YYREEE (reference sequence). The CDR3 has 15 residues. Trimming cost V 4 bases and J 3 bases; bases outside gene matches: 10. CDR3 sequence: CASSRGGREGYEQYF. The CDR3 DNA is TGTGCCAGCAGCCGCGGGGGACGAGAGGGCTACGAGCAGTACTTC.

V is TRBV4-2 and J is TRBJ2-7; TRBD1 agrees at 8 bases. CDR3 length: 17 residues. V trimming: 0 bases; J trimming: 2 bases; junction bases outside the gene matches: 9. Germline V CDR1 and CDR2: LGHNA, YNFKEQ. The CDR3 sequence: CASSQERTGTGAYEQYF. CDR3 nucleotides: TGTGCCAGCAGCCAAGAAAGAACCGGGACAGGCGCCTACGAGCAGTACTTC.

The rearrangement links TRBV4-1 to TRBJ2-3; D gene uncertain. The CDR3 is 15 amino acids. Per germline, CDR1 MGHRA and CDR2 YSYEKL. The V gene lost 1 base and the J gene lost 2 bases, with 10 bases spanning the gap. CDR3 DNA: TGCGCCAGCAGCCAAGTCTACGGGTACACAGATACGCAGTATTTT. Residues: CASSQVYGYTDTQYF.

The V and J genes are TRBV7-7 and TRBJ2-3; weak D call: TRBD2 (6 bases). Germline V gene sequence: CDR1 SSHAT, CDR2 FNYEAQ (reference sequence). V lost 5 bases and J lost 4, with 19 bases in between. This CDR3 is 16 amino acids long. The CDR3 region is CASSARIGEAADTQYF. The DNA of the CDR3 is TGTGCCAGCAGCGCACGAATCGGGGAGGCGGCAGATACGCAGTATTTT.

The chain combines TRBV5-1 with TRBJ1-2; D is perhaps TRBD1 (5 bases). Germline lookup yields CDR1 SGHRS and CDR2 YFSETQ. The CDR3 contains 14 residues. V gave up 3 bases and J gave up 3 bases, with 12 bases separating them. CDR3 bases: TGCGCCAGCAGCTCGGCGGGGGGGTACTATGGCTACACCTTC. It is translated as CASSSAGGYYGYTF.

The V gene is TRBV3-1 (or the pseudogene TRBV3-2), the J gene TRBJ2-2; D not certain. CDR1 is LGHDT, CDR2 YNNKEL, per germline (reference sequence). V was shortened by 5 bases and J by 0 bases, with 16 bases between the two germline ends. CDR3 length: 17 amino acids. The CDR3 DNA reads TGTGCCAGCAGCTCGAGATTACTCGCCGCGAACACCGGGGAGCTGTTTTTT. It codes for CASSSRLLAANTGELFF.

V and J are TRBV29-1 and TRBJ1-2; 7 nucleotides match TRBD1. The V and J ends lost 6 bases and 6 bases, in that order; junction bases with no gene match: 4. The CDR3 has 11 amino acids. Germline CDR1 is SQVTM and CDR2 is ANQGSEA. The CDR3 is CSVTGSDGYTF. CDR3 DNA: TGCAGCGTGACAGGGTCGGATGGCTACACCTTC.

With respect to this clone: The sample has other DNA sequences that encode this CDR3 too. V and J are TRBV4-1 and TRBJ2-1; TRBD1 matches at 8 bases. This CDR3 is 15 amino acids long. V lost 3 bases and J lost 0; bases outside the gene matches: 1. CDR1 and CDR2 (germline): MGHRA, YSYEKL. The CDR3 DNA is TGCGCCAGCAGCCAGGGACAGGTCTCCTACAATGAGCAGTTCTTC. Protein: CASSQGQVSYNEQFF.